This entry is about one T cell receptor beta chain. This entry belongs to a study of blood T cell repertoires in COVID-19. In the study overall: The analysed material was cDNA or gDNA that came from T cells, B-cell-depleted T cells, or PBMCs.

The CDR3 is 15 amino acids. Trimming left V 3 bases short and J 5 bases short, with 16 bases between. Germline V gene data show CDR1 as KGHSH and CDR2 as LQKENI. In the original analysis: Reference gene primer amplification gave estimated nucleated cell counts. Generated by immunoSEQ multiplex PCR, the TCRdb table keeps only in-frame clones and is missing some. V and J calls and clone size come straight from that table; D and trimming were deduced from the DNA. Seen here are 120,000 or so clones, around four fifths observed once, and the top ten hold 16%. The sequence was collected from a woman aged 55-70 years with acute or convalescent COVID-19. Sequencing input: peripheral blood. This chain links TRBV18 with TRBJ1-1; D uncertain. This CDR3 reads CASSPVEAPETEAFF. CDR3 in DNA: TGTGCCAGCTCACCGGTTGAGGCCCCCGAGACTGAAGCTTTCTTT.